Below are 26 T cell receptor beta chains sequenced from a single sample in a study of blood T cells in healthy people across ages. The second PCR ran about 6 to 11 cycles with a sample-barcoded 5' primer and J-beta primers. A single record per CDR3 protein comes from TCRdb applying MiXCR to the 5' RACE reads. Here the sample spans around 990,000 distinct CDR3 sequences, about 23% being singletons. The same data also contributed to another study, on T cells of mothers and their children.

The specimen sequenced was blood. The receptors derive from a girl aged 2-10 years in good health.

This chain uses TRBV20-1 with TRBJ2-5, with D uncertain. The CDR3 consists of 11 residues. The V end lost 3 bases, the J end lost 6 bases, and 8 bases lay between the germline ends. From germline, CDR1 is DFQATT and CDR2 SNEGSKA (reference sequence). CDR3 sequence (DNA): TGCAGTGCTAGTTTCGGACAGACCCAGTACTTC. Translating gives CSASFGQTQYF.

V and J are TRBV4-1 and TRBJ1-2; unclear D gene. The CDR3 runs 16 residues. Trimming cost V 0 bases and J 3 bases, with 14 bases left between them. CDR1 and CDR2 from the germline V gene are MGHRA and YSYEKL. This CDR3 reads CASSQDRSLFYYGYTF. The CDR3 DNA reads as TGCGCCAGCAGCCAAGATCGGAGCTTATTTTACTATGGCTACACCTTC.

This clonotype was observed many times. This sequence joins TRBV7-2 and TRBJ2-3, with TRBD1 identical over 8 bases. From germline, CDR1 is SGHTA and CDR2 FQGNSA. V shed 5 bases and J 0 bases; nucleotides not matched to a gene: 4. The CDR3 consists of 15 residues. Written as DNA, the CDR3 is TGTGCCAGCAGCCCTGGGACAGGAAGCACAGATACGCAGTATTTT. It codes for CASSPGTGSTDTQYF. The full variable domain, its missing parts supplied by reference TRBV7-2 and TRBJ2-3, is GAGVSQSPSNKVTEKGKDVELRCDPISGHTALYWYRQSLGQGLEFLIYFQGNSAPDKSGLPSDRFSAERTGGSVSTLTIQRTQQEDSAVYLCASSPGTGSTDTQYFGPGTRLTVL.

As for this clonotype: The CDR3 does not end in the conserved phenylalanine or tryptophan, so this is likely a read error. J is TRBJ2-4 and V is TRBV4-3; TRBD2 matches 9 bases. Germline assignment: CDR1 LGHNA and CDR2 YSLEER. This CDR3 is built from 18 residues. Trimming removed 0 bases from V and 7 bases from J; junction bases left unmatched: 13. The CDR3 spells CASSQDLRGRGGLNIQYL. The DNA for the CDR3 is TGCGCCAGCAGCCAAGATTTACGGGGGCGGGGGGGCCTCAACATTCAGTACCTC.

This clonotype was detected only a few times. This chain links TRBV28 with TRBJ2-7; D is possibly TRBD1 (5 bases). The CDR3 runs 17 residues. Germline-derived CDR1 and CDR2 are MDHEN and SYDVKM. Trimming cost V 4 bases and J 7 bases, with 26 bases left between them. The CDR3: CASSSYPTGYLMGEQYF. The DNA of the CDR3 is TGTGCCAGCAGTTCGTACCCCACAGGTTATCTCATGGGGGAGCAGTACTTC.

The chain carries TRBV6-5 and TRBJ1-2; TRBD1 matches 8 bases. Germline loops: CDR1 MNHEY, CDR2 SVGAGI. This CDR3 spans 15 amino acids. V lost 0 bases, J lost 4 bases, and 4 bases stayed unmatched. CDR3 sequence: CASSYSATGAYGYTF. DNA of the CDR3: TGTGCCAGCAGTTACTCGGCGACAGGGGCCTATGGCTACACCTTC.

This clonotype was recorded a few times. The chain has TRBV20-1 and TRBJ2-1; TRBD2 aligns across 10 bases. CDR3 length: 13 residues. The germline V gene encodes CDR1 DFQATT and CDR2 SNEGSKA (reference sequence). The trim removed 3 bases at V and 8 bases at J, leaving 4 bases unmatched. DNA for the CDR3: TGCAGTGCTAGCCTAGCGGGAGCCCATGAGCAGTTCTTC. It codes for CSASLAGAHEQFF.

The V call is TRBV7-3, the J call TRBJ2-1; 7 bases map to TRBD2. Germline V CDR1 and CDR2: SGHTA, FQGTGA. V was clipped by 0 bases and J by 0 bases; unmatched bases: 8. This CDR3 has 18 residues. The CDR3 region is CASSLTRAGVSSYNEQFF. CDR3 nucleotide sequence: TGTGCCAGCAGCTTAACCAGGGCGGGAGTGAGCTCCTACAATGAGCAGTTCTTC.

The chain has TRBV7-9 and TRBJ2-2; D perhaps matches TRBD2 (5 bases). The CDR3 runs 17 residues. Trimming left V 1 base short and J 4 bases short, with 16 bases between. Germline CDR1 SEHNR, CDR2 FQNEAQ (reference sequence). The CDR3 DNA reads as TGTGCCAGCAGCTTAGAAAGCGGTACCATTTCCACCGGGGAGCTGTTTTTT. Its translation is CASSLESGTISTGELFF.

The chain couples TRBV5-1 to TRBJ1-1; maybe TRBD1 (6 bases). Per the germline V gene, CDR1 is SGHRS and CDR2 is YFSETQ. The CDR3 has 14 residues. The germline V and J ends were trimmed by 1 base and 6 bases, with 13 bases remaining between them. CDR3 nucleotide sequence: TGCGCCAGCAGCTTGATGAGACAGGAGTCTGAAGCTTTCTTT. Translated, it gives CASSLMRQESEAFF.

This clonotype showed up just a few times. The chain combines TRBV7-9 with TRBJ2-2, with TRBD2 matching over 8 bases. Germline V gene sequence: CDR1 SEHNR, CDR2 FQNEAQ (reference sequence). The CDR3 is 16 residues long. V lost 4 bases and J lost 7; bases outside the gene matches: 11. CDR3 DNA sequence: TGTGCCAGCAGCTCCCTACGGACTAGCTCTGGCGGGGAGCTGTTTTTT. Translated, it gives CASSSLRTSSGGELFF.

The rearrangement uses TRBV12-3 or TRBV12-4 and TRBJ1-1; D unclear. The CDR3 has 13 residues. The V and J ends lost 4 bases and 3 bases respectively, with 9 bases between them. CDR3 sequence (DNA): TGTGCCAGCAGTTCCCAGGACTACACTGAAGCTTTCTTT. It is translated as CASSSQDYTEAFF.

This clonotype was found a few times. J is TRBJ2-2 and V is TRBV6-2 or TRBV6-3, with TRBD2 as a possible D gene (5 bases). CDR1 and CDR2 from the germline V gene are MNHEY and SVGEGT. This CDR3 contains 15 residues. The V end was cut by 7 bases, the J end by 2 bases, with 14 bases between. CDR3 loop: CASTETILNTGELFF. In DNA, the CDR3 is TGTGCCAGCACAGAGACTATACTCAACACCGGGGAGCTGTTTTTT.

The CDR3 loop is CASSLADTRFDEQFF. The CDR3 DNA is TGCGCCAGCAGCTTGGCCGACACTAGGTTTGATGAGCAGTTCTTC. The chain is built from TRBV5-1 and TRBJ2-1; D perhaps matches TRBD2 (5 bases). This CDR3 has 15 residues. V was shortened by 0 bases and J by 8 bases, with 15 bases between the two germline ends. The germline CDR1 and CDR2 sequences are SGHRS and YFSETQ.

This clonotype appeared a few times. This chain's CDR3 is CSARDQTGLLYEQYF. Here the CDR3 DNA reads TGCAGTGCTAGAGATCAGACAGGCCTCCTTTACGAGCAGTACTTC. The rearrangement links TRBV20-1 to TRBJ2-7, with D possibly matching TRBD1 (6 bases). V lost 0 bases and J 4 bases, leaving 16 bases between the germline ends. The length of the CDR3 is 15 residues. The germline V gene encodes CDR1 DFQATT and CDR2 SNEGSKA (reference sequence).

The rearrangement joins TRBV7-2 to TRBJ2-2; maybe TRBD1 (6 bases). Germline lookup yields CDR1 SGHTA and CDR2 FQGNSA. V dropped 5 bases and J dropped 7 bases, with 11 bases sitting between them. The CDR3 consists of 13 residues. In DNA form, the CDR3 reads TGTGCCAGCAGCATTGGGACAATCGGGGAGCTGTTTTTT. Translated, it gives CASSIGTIGELFF.

The sample holds a few counts of this clonotype. CDR3 DNA sequence: TGTGCCAGCAGTGCAGGGGGGGCGAACACTGAAGCTTTCTTT. This gives the protein CASSAGGANTEAFF. The chain uses TRBV7-3 and TRBJ1-1; 7 nucleotides align to TRBD1. This CDR3 region has 14 residues. The germline V gene encodes CDR1 SGHTA and CDR2 FQGTGA. The trim removed 6 bases at V and 1 base at J, leaving 5 bases unmatched.

About this clonotype: A read error may produce the germline difference seen at one junction end. J is TRBJ1-1 and V is TRBV12-3 or TRBV12-4; 7 positions match TRBD1. CDR3 size: 12 residues. The CDR3 region has the DNA TGTGCCAGCAGCAGGGGGAACACTGAATCTTTCTTT. As protein: CASSRGNTESFF.

This clonotype was observed a few times. This sequence joins TRBV7-2 and TRBJ1-4; 9 nucleotides agree with TRBD1. CDR1 is SGHTA and CDR2 is FQGNSA in the germline V gene. Trimming cost V 2 bases and J 8 bases; bases outside gene matches: 9. CDR3 size: 16 residues. The CDR3 DNA reads TGTGCCAGCAGCTTATCCGCGGGACAGGGCCTCGAAAAACTGTTTTTT. It encodes CASSLSAGQGLEKLFF.

V gene TRBV20-1 combines with J gene TRBJ2-1, with D perhaps TRBD2 (6 bases). The CDR3 contains 14 residues. Per germline, CDR1 DFQATT and CDR2 SNEGSKA (reference sequence). V lost 3 bases to trimming and J lost 5 bases, with 14 bases between them. CDR3 residues: CSASSGTLNNEQFF. CDR3 nucleotides: TGCAGTGCTAGTTCCGGGACTCTCAACAATGAGCAGTTCTTC.

The J gene is TRBJ1-5, the V gene TRBV28; D remains unclear. From germline, CDR1 is MDHEN and CDR2 SYDVKM. V lost 5 bases and J lost 5, with 7 bases in between. This CDR3 comprises 12 residues. For the CDR3, the DNA is TGTGCCAGCAGTCTCAAATATCAGCCCCAGCATTTT. Protein sequence: CASSLKYQPQHF.

The rearrangement joins TRBV21-1 to TRBJ2-3. TRBV21-1 is noted as a pseudogene. The length of the CDR3 is 15 residues. CDR3 nucleotides: TGTGCCAGCAGCCAAAGGTCAGACACCACAGATACGCAGTATTTT. Translating gives CASSQRSDTTDTQYF.

The V call is TRBV5-1, the J call TRBJ2-5; TRBD2 might be the D (6 bases). The ends were cut back, 2 bases at V and 1 base at J, with 15 bases in the middle. The germline V gene encodes CDR1 SGHRS and CDR2 YFSETQ. The CDR3 totals 16 residues. The CDR3 spells CASSLGAGFSQETQYF. The CDR3, as DNA: TGCGCCAGCAGCTTAGGGGCGGGGTTCTCCCAAGAGACCCAGTACTTC.

CDR3 coding DNA: TGTGCCATCCTTACCCAGGGAGATACGCAGTATTTT. Its translation is CAILTQGDTQYF. The chain carries TRBV25-1 and TRBJ2-3, with TRBD1 as a possible D gene (5 bases). Germline-derived CDR1 and CDR2 are MGHDK and SYGVNS. Trimming cost V 10 bases and J 5 bases, with 13 bases left between them. This CDR3 contains 12 residues. Filled out from reference TRBV25-1 and TRBJ2-3, the complete variable domain reads EADIYQTPRYLVIGTGKKITLECSQTMGHDKMYWYQQDPGMELHLIHYSYGVNSTEKGDLSSESTVSRIRTEHFPLTLESARPSHTSQYLCAILTQGDTQYFGPGTRLTVL.

This clonotype was found many times. The chain employs TRBV7-2 and TRBJ2-7; D tentatively fits TRBD1 or TRBD2 (5 bases each). CDR3 size: 14 residues. Germline values: CDR1 SGHTA, CDR2 FQGNSA. V was cut by 5 bases and J by 4 bases, with 15 bases left in between. The CDR3 loop reads CASSGGLGRYEQYF. The CDR3 DNA is TGTGCCAGCAGCGGGGGTTTAGGTCGTTACGAGCAGTACTTC. Together with reference TRBV7-2 and TRBJ2-7, the CDR3 gives the full variable domain: GAGVSQSPSNKVTEKGKDVELRCDPISGHTALYWYRQSLGQGLEFLIYFQGNSAPDKSGLPSDRFSAERTGGSVSTLTIQRTQQEDSAVYLCASSGGLGRYEQYFGPGTRLTVT.

In the case of this clonotype: Compared with germline, one end of the junction differs, possibly owing to a read error. The J gene is TRBJ1-2, the V gene TRBV5-1; 8 bases align to TRBD1. Germline assignment: CDR1 SGHRS and CDR2 YFSETQ. The CDR3 runs to 14 residues. CDR3 in DNA: TGTGCCAGCAGTTTAGCAGGGGGCGACTATGGCTACACCTTC. Encoded protein: CASSLAGGDYGYTF.